These 13 T cell receptor beta chains were sequenced from one sample in a study of OX40 agonist ivuxolimab in advanced cancers. Assay: immunoSEQ multiplex PCR; the TCRdb copy retains only in-frame clones and omits some. The sample consists of 96,000 or so clones, more than 80% of them appearing once. Specimen: CD4+ or CD8+ T cells sorted from blood, collected in a trial of the OX40 agonist ivuxolimab. Receptors were obtained from an adult with an advanced solid tumor such as melanoma, head and neck, liver or kidney cancer.

CDR3 nucleotides: TGTGCCAGCAGCAAGGGACTGGATACGGATACGCAGTATTTT. As protein: CASSKGLDTDTQYF. The chain combines TRBV5-4 with TRBJ2-3, with D possibly matching TRBD2 (6 bases). This CDR3 is built from 14 residues. Trimming removed 4 bases at V and 6 bases at J, with 15 bases between. Germline V gives CDR1 SGHNT, CDR2 YYREEE (reference sequence).

V and J are TRBV6-5 and TRBJ1-1, with TRBD1 matching over 10 bases. The germline V gene encodes CDR1 MNHEY and CDR2 SVGAGI. The CDR3 has 13 residues. The junction had 6 bases not matched to a gene; V was cut back by 7 bases and J by 7 bases. Here the CDR3 DNA reads TGTGCCAGCATTCGGGACAGGGGTGATGAAGCTTTCTTT. Residues: CASIRDRGDEAFF.

The sample holds a few counts of this clone. V is TRBV5-1 and J is TRBJ1-1, with 8 bases fitting TRBD1. CDR1 and CDR2 (germline): SGHRS, YFSETQ. CDR3 length equals 14 residues. V dropped 3 bases and J dropped 2; count of bases not matched to a gene: 3. The CDR3 DNA follows: TGCGCCAGCAGCTCTCAGGGGGCCAACACTGAAGCTTTCTTT. Protein product: CASSSQGANTEAFF.

The V gene is TRBV29-1, the J gene TRBJ2-2, with D unclear. CDR1 and CDR2 (germline): SQVTM, ANQGSEA. The CDR3 has 12 residues. Trimming removed 7 bases from V and 0 bases from J, with 6 bases in between. For the CDR3, the DNA is TGCAGCGCTAGGACGAACACCGGGGAGCTGTTTTTT. This translates into CSARTNTGELFF.

The V and J genes are TRBV27 and TRBJ2-5; 11 nucleotides match TRBD2. CDR1 is MNHEY, CDR2 SMNVEV, per germline (reference sequence). The V segment lost 4 bases and the J segment 2 bases; nucleotides outside the gene matches: 3. The CDR3 consists of 15 residues. Here the CDR3 DNA reads TGTGCCAGCAGTTCCTTAGCGGGAGGGCAAGAGACCCAGTACTTC. Translating gives CASSSLAGGQETQYF.

A few counts support this clone. This chain connects TRBV9 to TRBJ2-5, with 8 bases identical to TRBD2. V was pared by 2 bases and J by 4 bases, with 10 bases of the junction left unmatched. The germline V gene has CDR1 SGDLS and CDR2 YYNGEE. This CDR3 has 16 amino acids. As DNA, the CDR3 is TGTGCCAGCAGCGTCCGGAACGGGAGGGCAGGAGAGACCCAGTACTTC. Protein: CASSVRNGRAGETQYF.

The chain employs TRBV9 and TRBJ1-3; D not resolved. Germline V lookup: CDR1 SGDLS, CDR2 YYNGEE. The CDR3 is 14 residues long. With 4 bases removed from V and 8 bases from J, the gap between germline ends came to 16 bases. CDR3 sequence reads: CASSPGPDWDTIYF. Written as DNA, the CDR3 is TGTGCCAGCAGCCCCGGGCCAGACTGGGACACCATATATTTT.

The V call is TRBV10-1, the J call TRBJ1-1, with 8 positions matching TRBD1. With 6 bases clipped from V and 0 bases from J, the junction kept 9 bases outside the gene matches. The CDR3 contains 16 residues. Germline V lookup: CDR1 WNHNN, CDR2 SYGVQD (reference sequence). The CDR3 loop reads CASSDPRTGMNTEAFF. CDR3 bases: TGCGCCAGCAGCGACCCCCGGACAGGGATGAACACTGAAGCTTTCTTT.

J is TRBJ2-3 and V is TRBV2; 9 bases agree with TRBD1. The CDR3 runs 14 residues. The V and J ends lost 6 bases and 2 bases, in that order; junction bases with no gene match: 3. Germline V gene lookup returns CDR1 SNHLY and CDR2 FYNNEI. CDR3 residues: CASSGTGLTDTQYF. In DNA, the CDR3 is TGTGCCAGCAGCGGGACAGGGCTCACAGATACGCAGTATTTT.

The chain recombines TRBV6-6 with TRBJ1-1; weak D call: TRBD1 (5 bases). The CDR3 has 15 amino acids. The germline CDR1 and CDR2 sequences are MNHNY and SVGAGI (reference sequence). V was pared by 6 bases and J by 8 bases, with 22 bases between. The CDR3 is CASSTLHRQTSEAFF. DNA for the CDR3: TGTGCCAGCAGCACACTCCACAGGCAGACGTCGGAAGCTTTCTTT.

The chain combines TRBV5-1 with TRBJ2-5; the D is unclear. With 0 bases removed from V and 7 bases from J, the gap between germline ends came to 10 bases. This CDR3 contains 13 residues. Germline CDR1 SGHRS, CDR2 YFSETQ. CDR3 DNA sequence: TGCGCCAGCAGCTTGGGTCAGGAAGGGACCCAGTACTTC. It specifies CASSLGQEGTQYF.

In DNA, the CDR3 is TGTGCCAGCAGCTCAATCGACAGGGCCGCCTACAATGAGCAGTTCTTC. Residues: CASSSIDRAAYNEQFF. This chain uses TRBV5-6 with TRBJ2-1, with 7 bases that match TRBD1. Unmatched junction bases numbered 8, after V lost 3 bases and J lost 2 bases. The CDR3 sequence is 16 residues long. Per the germline V gene, CDR1 is SGHDT and CDR2 is YYEEEE.

In this sample, this clone turned up once. An end of the junction does not agree with germline; a read error may underlie this. Other DNA sequences in the sample encode the same CDR3. This chain connects TRBV9 to TRBJ2-1, with a weak D call TRBD1 (6 bases). Looked up from germline, CDR1 is SGDLS and CDR2 is YYNGEE. CDR3 length equals 15 residues. In DNA form, the CDR3 reads TGTGCTAGCAGCGTATCAGGGGATAACTACAATGAGCAGTTCTTC. Translation gives CASSVSGDNYNEQFF.